The 10 T cell receptor beta chains below were found in one sample sequenced in a study of cytomegalovirus exposure and HLA in healthy donors. A multiplex PCR was run with 60 Vbeta primers and 13 Jbeta primers. Sequencing used immunoSEQ multiplex PCR; TCRdb keeps in-frame clones, though not all of them. The data hold approximately 140,000 clones, with almost 85% observed a single time. The sequenced sample consisted of PBMCs. These TCRs come from a young man in good health and CMV-seropositive.

J is TRBJ2-3 and V is TRBV5-1; weak D call: TRBD2 (6 bases). CDR1 and CDR2 from the germline V gene are SGHRS and YFSETQ. CDR3 length: 15 residues. V was trimmed by 4 bases and J by 3 bases, leaving 15 bases between them. The CDR3 DNA follows: TGCGCCAGCAGCCCGGGAGACCCCTTGACAGATACGCAGTATTTT. Its protein is CASSPGDPLTDTQYF.

This chain joins TRBV27 and TRBJ1-1, with unresolved D. CDR1 and CDR2 (germline): MNHEY, SMNVEV (reference sequence). CDR3 length equals 13 residues. V was trimmed by 0 bases and J by 3 bases, leaving 5 bases between them. The CDR3 is CASSLSGYTEAFF. The CDR3 DNA reads TGTGCCAGCAGTTTATCCGGGTACACTGAAGCTTTCTTT.

The CDR3 DNA is TGTGCCAGCAGTTTATCTGGTGGGAGGGCCAGAGAGCAGTACTTC. It is translated as CASSLSGGRAREQYF. The chain has TRBV27 and TRBJ2-7, with TRBD2 matching over 7 bases. V gave up 0 bases and J gave up 7 bases; unmatched junction bases: 9. The CDR3 has 15 residues. The V gene's germline CDR1 is MNHEY and CDR2 SMNVEV (reference sequence).

A single count supports this clone. The gene calls are TRBV28 and TRBJ1-5; TRBD1 matches 10 bases. Trimming at V came to 5 bases and at J to 7 bases, leaving 8 bases not matched to a gene. Germline loops: CDR1 MDHEN, CDR2 SYDVKM. This CDR3 spans 15 amino acids. The CDR3 DNA follows: TGTGCCAGCAGTACCGGGACAGGGGAATTACAGCCCCAGCATTTT. Its protein product is CASSTGTGELQPQHF.

This chain uses TRBV15 with TRBJ2-5, with 9 nucleotides matching TRBD1. This CDR3 is built from 14 residues. Germline V lookup: CDR1 LNHNV, CDR2 YYDKDF (reference sequence). With 1 base clipped from V and 3 bases from J, the junction kept 0 bases outside the gene matches. Here the CDR3 DNA reads TGTGCCACCAGCAGAGGACAGGGGGAAGAGACCCAGTACTTC. Protein: CATSRGQGEETQYF.

This chain links TRBV18 with TRBJ2-7; possible D gene TRBD2, 5 bases. Germline V lookup: CDR1 KGHSH, CDR2 LQKENI. V was pared by 3 bases and J by 7 bases, with 16 bases between. The CDR3 loop spans 14 amino acids. CDR3 region: CASSPGVAAWEQYF. CDR3 nucleotides: TGTGCCAGCTCACCCGGGGTTGCGGCGTGGGAGCAGTACTTC.

The chain links TRBV6-5 to TRBJ1-4; 8 nucleotides match TRBD1. CDR1 and CDR2 (germline): MNHEY, SVGAGI. The CDR3 contains 15 residues. Trimming cost V 4 bases and J 6 bases; bases outside gene matches: 7. The CDR3 loop is CASSSRTGWDEKLFF. The DNA of the CDR3 is TGTGCCAGCAGTTCGCGGACAGGGTGGGATGAAAAACTGTTTTTT.

J is TRBJ1-1 and V is TRBV5-1; D unclear. This CDR3 comprises 13 residues. The germline V gene encodes CDR1 SGHRS and CDR2 YFSETQ. The V end lost 4 bases, the J end lost 3 bases, and 10 bases lay between the germline ends. CDR3 sequence: CASSRLGDTEAFF. The CDR3 nucleotides are TGCGCCAGCAGCCGCCTCGGGGACACTGAAGCTTTCTTT. The variable domain in full, with the rest retrieved from reference TRBV5-1 and TRBJ1-1, is KAGVTQTPRYLIKTRGQQVTLSCSPISGHRSVSWYQQTPGQGLQFLFEYFSETQRNKGNFPGRFSGRQFSNSRSEMNVSTLELGDSALYLCASSRLGDTEAFFGQGTRLTVV.

This chain joins TRBV6-1 and TRBJ1-1, with unresolved D. Per germline, CDR1 MNHNS and CDR2 SASEGT. The CDR3 has 15 residues. The germline V and J ends were trimmed by 6 bases and 0 bases, with 14 bases remaining between them. The CDR3 is CASRDEYTMNTEAFF. Here the CDR3 DNA reads TGTGCCAGCAGAGATGAATACACCATGAACACTGAAGCTTTCTTT.

This chain uses TRBV28 with TRBJ2-1; D remains ambiguous. V lost 3 bases and J lost 9, with 15 bases in between. From germline, CDR1 is MDHEN and CDR2 SYDVKM. The CDR3 has 14 amino acids. The CDR3, as DNA: TGTGCCAGCAGTTTTAACGTTGATCCGGGTGAGCAGTTCTTC. Its translation is CASSFNVDPGEQFF.